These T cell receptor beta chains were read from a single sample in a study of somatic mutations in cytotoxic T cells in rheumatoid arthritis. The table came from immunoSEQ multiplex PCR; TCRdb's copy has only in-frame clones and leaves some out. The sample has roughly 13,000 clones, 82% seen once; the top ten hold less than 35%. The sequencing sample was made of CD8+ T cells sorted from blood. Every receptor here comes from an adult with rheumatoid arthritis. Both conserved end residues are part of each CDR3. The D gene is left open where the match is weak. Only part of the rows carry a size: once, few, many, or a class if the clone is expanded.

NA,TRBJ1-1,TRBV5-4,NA,CASSLGTEAFF,TGTGCCAGCAGCTTAGGCACTGAAGCTTTCTTT
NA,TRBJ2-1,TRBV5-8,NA,CAACKSSYNEQFF,TGTGCCGCCTGTAAGAGCTCCTACAATGAGCAGTTCTTC
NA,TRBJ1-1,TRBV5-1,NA,CASRTSSQGGTEAFF,TGCGCCAGCAGGACCTCATCACAGGGAGGCACTGAAGCTTTCTTT
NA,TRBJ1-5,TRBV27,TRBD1,CASSLVTGDNQPQHF,TGTGCCAGCTCCTTGGTGACAGGGGACAATCAGCCCCAGCATTTT
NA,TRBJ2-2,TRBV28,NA,CASRANTGELFF,TGTGCCAGCAGAGCGAACACCGGGGAGCTGTTTTTT
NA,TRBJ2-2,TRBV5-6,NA,CASSLGSRELFF,TGTGCCAGCAGCTTGGGTTCCCGGGAGCTGTTTTTT
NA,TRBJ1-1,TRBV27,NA,CASSKLGNLNTEAFF,TGTGCCAGCAGTAAGTTGGGGAATCTGAACACTGAAGCTTTCTTT
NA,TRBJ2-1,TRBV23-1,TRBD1,CASSQSGTVSSYEQFF,TGCGCCAGCAGTCAATCCGGGACAGTAAGTTCTTACGAGCAGTTCTTC
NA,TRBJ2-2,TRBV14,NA,CASSQENTGELFF,TGTGCCAGCAGCCAAGAGAACACCGGGGAGCTGTTTTTT
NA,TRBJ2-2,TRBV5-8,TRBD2,CAGPERGLTGELFF,TGTGCCGGCCCGGAAAGGGGACTAACCGGGGAGCTGTTTTTT
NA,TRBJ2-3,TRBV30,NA,CAWTRAEATQYF,TGTGCCTGGACAAGGGCGGAAGCTACGCAGTATTTT
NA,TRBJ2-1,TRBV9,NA,CASSVGVASYNEQFF,TGTGCCAGCAGCGTAGGTGTGGCTAGTTATAATGAGCAGTTCTTC
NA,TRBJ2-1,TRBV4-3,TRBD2,CASSQRRGGPYNEQFF,TGCGCCAGCAGCCAAAGACGGGGGGGCCCCTACAATGAGCAGTTCTTC
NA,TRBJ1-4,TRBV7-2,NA,CASSLGTSGEKLFF,TGTGCCAGCAGCTTAGGGACGTCCGGCGAAAAACTGTTTTTT
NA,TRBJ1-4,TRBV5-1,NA,CASSLRGSEKLFF,TGCGCCAGCAGCTTGAGGGGTTCTGAAAAACTGTTTTTT
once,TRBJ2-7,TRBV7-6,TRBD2,CASSFSGTGSSYEQYF,TGTGCCAGCAGCTTTAGCGGGACGGGGAGCTCCTACGAGCAGTACTTC
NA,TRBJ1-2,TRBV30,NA,CAWSADRANYGYTF,TGTGCCTGGAGTGCGGACAGAGCTAACTATGGCTACACCTTC
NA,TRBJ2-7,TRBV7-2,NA,CASSPWGVYEQYF,TGTGCCAGCTCCCCTTGGGGGGTCTACGAGCAGTACTTC
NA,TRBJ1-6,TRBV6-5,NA,CASSNRVYNSPLHF,TGTGCCAGCAGCAACAGGGTCTATAATTCACCCCTCCACTTT
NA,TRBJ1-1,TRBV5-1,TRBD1,CASSLSPGQVEAFF,TGCGCCAGCAGCTTGTCCCCGGGACAGGTTGAAGCTTTCTTT
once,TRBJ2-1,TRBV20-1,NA,CSARDWNEQFF,TGCAGTGCTAGAGATTGGAATGAGCAGTTCTTC
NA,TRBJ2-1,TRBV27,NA,CASSYRRETYNEQFF,TGTGCCAGCAGTTATAGACGGGAGACCTACAATGAGCAGTTCTTC
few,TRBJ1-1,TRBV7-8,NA,CASSLLGGRQNFGEAFF,TGTGCCAGCAGCTTATTGGGGGGGCGACAGAATTTCGGTGAAGCTTTCTTT
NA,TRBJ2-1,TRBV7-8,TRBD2,CASSPTSGRFYNEQFF,TGTGCCAGCAGCCCGACTAGCGGGAGGTTCTACAATGAGCAGTTCTTC
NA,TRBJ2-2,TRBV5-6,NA,CASSSPLVTGELFF,TGTGCCAGCAGCTCCCCTTTAGTCACCGGGGAGCTGTTTTTT
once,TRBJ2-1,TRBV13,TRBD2,CASTPLGEGYNEQFF,TGTGCCAGCACCCCCTTGGGGGAGGGGTACAATGAGCAGTTCTTC
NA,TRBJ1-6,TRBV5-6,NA,CASSFGGGPNSPLHF,TGTGCCAGCAGCTTCGGCGGGGGGCCTAATTCACCCCTCCACTTT
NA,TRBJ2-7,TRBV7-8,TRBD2,CASSPGTSGKYEQYF,TGTGCCAGCAGCCCCGGGACTAGCGGGAAGTACGAGCAGTACTTC
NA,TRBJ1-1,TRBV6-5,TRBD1,CASKPGQGDAEAFF,TGTGCCAGCAAACCGGGACAGGGGGACGCTGAAGCTTTCTTT
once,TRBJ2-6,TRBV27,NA,CASSPPTVSGANVLTF,TGTGCCAGCAGTCCCCCGACGGTCTCTGGGGCCAACGTCCTGACTTTC
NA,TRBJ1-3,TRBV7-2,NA,CASSYGNSGNTIYF,TGTGCCAGCAGCTACGGAAACTCTGGAAACACCATATATTTT
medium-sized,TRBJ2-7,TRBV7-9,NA,CASSKTTGTSYEQYF,TGTGCCAGCAGCAAAACTACGGGGACCTCCTACGAGCAGTACTTC
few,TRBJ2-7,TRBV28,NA,CASSLPRNRAHSYEQYF,TGTGCCAGCAGTTTACCACGAAACAGGGCTCATTCCTACGAGCAGTACTTC
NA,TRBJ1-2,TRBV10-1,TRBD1,CASRGGGVKLNYGYTF,TGCGCCAGCAGGGGAGGGGGCGTCAAACTTAACTATGGCTACACCTTC
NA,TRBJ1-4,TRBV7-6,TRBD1,CASSFGTAEKLFF,TGTGCCAGCAGCTTTGGGACAGCTGAAAAACTGTTTTTT
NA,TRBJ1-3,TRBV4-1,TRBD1,CASSGQGSISGNTIYF,TGCGCCAGCAGCGGACAGGGATCAATCTCTGGAAACACCATATATTTT
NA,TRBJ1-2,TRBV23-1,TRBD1,CASPGDSLGGSYTF,TGCGCCAGCCCGGGGGACAGCCTTGGTGGGAGCTACACCTTC
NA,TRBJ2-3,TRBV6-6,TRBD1,CASSYSNQGVTDTQYF,TGTGCCAGCAGTTACTCGAATCAGGGGGTCACAGATACGCAGTATTTT
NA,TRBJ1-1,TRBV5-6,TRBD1,CASSLAGTGGVAEAFF,TGTGCCAGCAGCTTGGCCGGGACAGGTGGGGTGGCTGAAGCTTTCTTT
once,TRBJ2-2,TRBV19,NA,CASSMESAVSNTGELFF,TGTGCCAGTAGTATGGAGTCGGCAGTTTCGAACACCGGGGAGCTGTTTTTT
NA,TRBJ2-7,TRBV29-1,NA,CSVDLGLDFYEQYF,TGCAGCGTAGATCTCGGGTTAGATTTCTACGAGCAGTACTTC
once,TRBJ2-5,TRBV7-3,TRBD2,CASSLMSGRARETQYF,TGTGCCAGCAGCTTAATGTCCGGGAGGGCCAGGGAGACCCAGTACTTC
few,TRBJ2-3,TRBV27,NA,CASSSDSMGTDTQYF,TGTGCCAGCAGTTCGGACTCTATGGGCACAGATACGCAGTATTTT
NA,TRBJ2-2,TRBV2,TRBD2,CATLTRHGGLAGASSGELFF,TGTGCCACCCTGACTAGGCACGGTGGACTAGCGGGAGCTAGCAGCGGGGAGCTGTTTTTT
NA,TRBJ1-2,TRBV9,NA,CASSYQGIYGYTF,TGTGCCAGCAGTTATCAGGGGATCTATGGCTACACCTTC
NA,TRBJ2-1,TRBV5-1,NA,CASSLVNNEQFF,TGCGCCAGCAGCTTGGTCAACAATGAGCAGTTCTTC
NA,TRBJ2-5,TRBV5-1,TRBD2,CASSLLAQETQYF,TGCGCCAGCAGCTTACTAGCGCAAGAGACCCAGTACTTC
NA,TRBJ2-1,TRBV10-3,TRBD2,CAISPQGLAELNNEQFF,TGTGCCATCAGTCCCCAGGGACTAGCGGAATTGAACAATGAGCAGTTCTTC
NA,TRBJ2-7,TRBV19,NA,CASSIALGRVLYEQYF,TGTGCCAGTAGTATAGCCCTGGGACGGGTCCTTTACGAGCAGTACTTC
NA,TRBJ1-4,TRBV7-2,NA,CASSLRQANEKLFF,TGTGCCAGCAGCCTTCGACAGGCGAATGAAAAACTGTTTTTT
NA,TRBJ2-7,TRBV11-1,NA,CASSLRRRADEQYF,TGTGCCAGCAGCTTAAGACGCCGGGCGGACGAGCAGTACTTC
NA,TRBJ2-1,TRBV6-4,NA,CASSVNPVSEQFF,TGTGCCAGCAGTGTGAATCCCGTGAGTGAGCAGTTCTTC
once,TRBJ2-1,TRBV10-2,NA,CASSDASTYNEQFF,TGCGCCAGCAGTGATGCCAGCACCTACAATGAGCAGTTCTTC
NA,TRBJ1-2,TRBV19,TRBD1,CASSENRDRENYGYTF,TGTGCCAGTAGCGAAAACCGGGACAGAGAGAACTATGGCTACACCTTC
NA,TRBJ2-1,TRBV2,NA,CASSETGRNNEQFF,TGTGCCAGCAGTGAGACAGGGAGGAACAATGAGCAGTTCTTC